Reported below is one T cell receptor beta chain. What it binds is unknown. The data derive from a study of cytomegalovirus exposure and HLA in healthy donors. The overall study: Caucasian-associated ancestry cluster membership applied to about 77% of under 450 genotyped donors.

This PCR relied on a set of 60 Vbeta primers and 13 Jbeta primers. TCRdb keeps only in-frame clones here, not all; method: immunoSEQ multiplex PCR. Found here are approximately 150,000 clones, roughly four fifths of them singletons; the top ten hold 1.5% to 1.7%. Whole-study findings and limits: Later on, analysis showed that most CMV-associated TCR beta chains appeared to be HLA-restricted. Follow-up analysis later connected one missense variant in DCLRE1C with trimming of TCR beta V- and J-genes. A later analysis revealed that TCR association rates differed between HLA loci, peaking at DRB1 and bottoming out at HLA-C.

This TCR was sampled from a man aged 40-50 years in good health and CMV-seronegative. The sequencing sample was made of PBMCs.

CDR3 in amino acids: CASLGGGGQETQYF. In DNA, the CDR3 is TGTGCCAGCCTTGGGGGAGGGGGCCAAGAGACCCAGTACTTC. This chain joins TRBV5-4 and TRBJ2-5, with D possibly matching TRBD2 (7 bases). CDR3 length: 14 residues. V lost 7 bases, J lost 1 base, and 14 bases lay in between. Looked up from germline, CDR1 is SGHNT and CDR2 is YYREEE (reference sequence).